Below, 21 T cell receptor beta chains from the same sample are listed, as sequenced in a study of blood T cells in healthy people across ages. A second about 7 to 11 cycle PCR used barcoded and J-beta primers. TCRdb processed the 5' RACE reads anew with MiXCR; each CDR3 protein has one entry. Among 920,000 or so distinct CDR3 sequences listed, more than 35% were seen once. The sequenced sample consisted of blood. The receptor source for this set is a woman aged 55-75 years in good health.

This clonotype was seen a few times. The gene calls are TRBV6-1 and TRBJ2-7, with 7 positions matching TRBD1. V lost 7 bases to trimming and J lost 2 bases; unmatched junction nucleotides: 11. CDR1 is MNHNS and CDR2 is SASEGT in the germline V gene. This CDR3 contains 15 residues. The CDR3: CASIPMAGQAYEQYF. For the CDR3, the DNA is TGTGCCAGCATCCCAATGGCTGGACAGGCCTACGAGCAGTACTTC.

The V call is TRBV9, the J call TRBJ2-3; 10 bases align to TRBD2. J lost 5 bases, V lost 0 bases, and 9 bases had no gene match. CDR1 and CDR2 (germline): SGDLS, YYNGEE. The CDR3 has 17 residues. The CDR3, as DNA: TGTGCCAGCAGCGTAGATCCAGCGGGAGGGGTGGAAGATACGCAGTATTTT. Its translation: CASSVDPAGGVEDTQYF.

The chain links TRBV6-2 or TRBV6-3 to TRBJ1-2; TRBD1 might be the D (6 bases). CDR1 MNHEY and CDR2 SVGEGT come from the germline V gene. Between the trimmed V and J ends, which lost 4 bases and 4 bases, there was a span of 19 bases. This CDR3 has 16 amino acids. As DNA, the CDR3 is TGTGCCAGCAGTTTTCTCCGGGGGGCGATCGTCTATGGCTACACCTTC. It codes for CASSFLRGAIVYGYTF.

V is TRBV6-6 and J is TRBJ2-3; TRBD2 might be the D (6 bases). The CDR3 spans 15 residues. The V gene lost 2 bases and the J gene lost 4 bases, with 13 bases spanning the gap. CDR1 and CDR2 (germline): MNHNY, SVGAGI (reference sequence). The CDR3 here is CASSYGAGRADTQYF. DNA of the CDR3: TGTGCCAGCAGTTACGGGGCGGGAAGAGCAGATACGCAGTATTTT.

V gene TRBV5-1 combines with J gene TRBJ2-1; 10 bases align to TRBD2. CDR1 is SGHRS, CDR2 YFSETQ, per germline. The CDR3 runs to 15 residues. The V gene end was trimmed by 0 bases and the J gene end by 6 bases; junction bases not matched to a gene: 3. The CDR3 here is CASSLVSSGGNEQFF. The CDR3 DNA is TGCGCCAGCAGCTTGGTGTCTAGCGGGGGCAATGAGCAGTTCTTC.

The chain carries TRBV4-1 and TRBJ2-5; D possibly uses TRBD1 or TRBD2 (5 bases each). The germline V gene has CDR1 MGHRA and CDR2 YSYEKL. V was pared by 5 bases and J by 11 bases, with 21 bases between. The CDR3 has 14 amino acids. The CDR3 nucleotides read TGCGCCAGCAGCGGGGTTACAGGCGTAGGGGAGCAGTACTTC. Translated: CASSGVTGVGEQYF.

V gene TRBV5-1 combines with J gene TRBJ2-3; 7 nucleotides agree with TRBD2. CDR3 length equals 15 residues. Germline V CDR1 and CDR2: SGHRS, YFSETQ. The trim removed 0 bases at V and 7 bases at J, leaving 8 bases unmatched. CDR3 protein: CASSLGGRGAYTQYF. CDR3 bases: TGCGCCAGCAGCTTGGGCGGGAGAGGGGCGTATACGCAGTATTTT.

This clonotype was picked up many times. This chain joins TRBV6-1 and TRBJ2-1; D is unclear. V was cut by 4 bases and J by 9 bases, with 16 bases left in between. Germline CDR1 MNHNS, CDR2 SASEGT. The CDR3 has 14 residues. The CDR3 region is CASSGDSRSGEQFF. The CDR3 DNA sequence: TGTGCCAGCAGTGGCGACTCCAGGTCGGGTGAGCAGTTCTTC.

This chain joins TRBV28 and TRBJ2-4, with unresolved D. Germline V gives CDR1 MDHEN, CDR2 SYDVKM. The CDR3 consists of 15 residues. V lost 6 bases to trimming and J lost 9 bases, with 21 bases between them. As DNA, the CDR3 is TGTGCCAGCAGGTCCTTGGGGTCGGACCAGCGCATTCAGTACTTC. This translates into CASRSLGSDQRIQYF. Full variable domain (rest looked up from reference TRBV28 and TRBJ2-4): DVKVTQSSRYLVKRTGEKVFLECVQDMDHENMFWYRQDPGLGLRLIYFSYDVKMKEKGDIPEGYSVSREKKERFSLILESASTNQTSMYLCASRSLGSDQRIQYFGAGTRLSVL.

The genes are TRBV27 and TRBJ2-7; 11 bases map to TRBD2. Germline trimming cut 3 bases from V and 0 bases from J; bases unmatched to any gene: 7. CDR1 MNHEY and CDR2 SMNVEV come from the germline V gene (reference sequence). The CDR3 contains 17 residues. CDR3 sequence: CASSLHLAGGVSYEQYF. CDR3 nucleotides: TGTGCCAGCAGTTTGCATCTAGCGGGAGGTGTCTCCTACGAGCAGTACTTC.

This rearrangement joins TRBV4-2 to TRBJ2-2; D remains ambiguous. Per germline, CDR1 LGHNA and CDR2 YNFKEQ. CDR3 size: 14 residues. Deletions cut 0 bases from V and 4 bases from J, with 6 bases between. The CDR3 region has the DNA TGTGCCAGCAGCCAAGATGAGCTCACCGGGGAGCTGTTTTTT. Its translation: CASSQDELTGELFF.

As for this clonotype: An end of the junction differs from the germline gene, which may be a read error. This chain uses TRBV10-3 with TRBJ2-7, with D possibly TRBD1 on 8 matching bases. Germline CDR1 ENHRY, CDR2 SYGVKD. The CDR3 consists of 13 residues. CDR3 sequence reads: CVISGTGIYEQYF. The CDR3 DNA is TGTGTCATCAGCGGGACAGGTATCTACGAGCAGTACTTC.

The chain carries TRBV5-1 and TRBJ2-1; TRBD2 agrees at 7 bases. V lost 3 bases, J lost 1 base, and 4 bases stayed unmatched. The CDR3 is 15 amino acids. Germline lookup yields CDR1 SGHRS and CDR2 YFSETQ. CDR3 amino acids: CASSYGLDSYNEQFF. Written as DNA, the CDR3 is TGCGCCAGCAGCTACGGACTAGATTCCTACAATGAGCAGTTCTTC. Based on the CDR3 plus reference TRBV5-1 and TRBJ2-1, the full variable domain is KAGVTQTPRYLIKTRGQQVTLSCSPISGHRSVSWYQQTPGQGLQFLFEYFSETQRNKGNFPGRFSGRQFSNSRSEMNVSTLELGDSALYLCASSYGLDSYNEQFFGPGTRLTVL.

The sample holds a few counts of this clonotype. The chain uses TRBV10-3 and TRBJ2-7; TRBD2 matches 8 bases. CDR3 length equals 13 residues. The trim removed 6 bases at V and 3 bases at J, leaving 4 bases unmatched. The germline V gene encodes CDR1 ENHRY and CDR2 SYGVKD. The CDR3 spells CAIRPGLVYEQYF. The DNA of the CDR3 is TGTGCCATCAGGCCGGGACTAGTCTACGAGCAGTACTTC.

This clonotype was found many times. The gene calls are TRBV5-1 and TRBJ2-7, with 8 positions matching TRBD1. Germline V CDR1 and CDR2: SGHRS, YFSETQ. The J segment lost 6 bases and the V segment lost 3 bases, leaving 5 bases of the junction unmatched. This CDR3 is built from 13 residues. The CDR3 DNA reads as TGCGCCAGCAGCTGGGACAGGCTCTCCGAGCAGTACTTC. Its translation: CASSWDRLSEQYF. Variable domain in full (rest from reference TRBV5-1 and TRBJ2-7): KAGVTQTPRYLIKTRGQQVTLSCSPISGHRSVSWYQQTPGQGLQFLFEYFSETQRNKGNFPGRFSGRQFSNSRSEMNVSTLELGDSALYLCASSWDRLSEQYFGPGTRLTVT.

The CDR3 DNA sequence: TGTGCCAGCTCACCAATCGGGAGTCCCTTCCACGAGCAGTACTTC. It translates to CASSPIGSPFHEQYF. This chain joins TRBV18 and TRBJ2-4; D might be TRBD2 (6 bases). The tail of the sequence fits TRBJ2-7 better, so the J call may be wrong. Germline V gene lookup returns CDR1 KGHSH and CDR2 LQKENI. This CDR3 has 15 residues.

The table lists this clonotype with a few counts. The gene calls are TRBV28 and TRBJ2-1, with TRBD2 matching 12 bases. The DNA end favors TRBJ2-7, so the J call may be wrong. The germline V gene has CDR1 MDHEN and CDR2 SYDVKM. The CDR3 contains 14 residues. As DNA, the CDR3 is TGTGCCAGCAGTTCTAGCGGGAGGGACAATGAGCAGTACTTC. This translates into CASSSSGRDNEQYF.

The table lists this clonotype with a count of one. The rearrangement links TRBV18 to TRBJ2-7; 7 nucleotides agree with TRBD2. After removal of 7 bases from V and 2 bases from J, the junction contained 8 bases not matched to a gene. This CDR3 contains 14 residues. CDR1 is KGHSH and CDR2 is LQKENI in the germline V gene. DNA of the CDR3: TGTGCCAGCTGTGAATCTAGCGGCACCTACGAGCAGTACTTC. It yields the protein CASCESSGTYEQYF.

This clonotype was counted only a few times. The V and J genes are TRBV6-6 and TRBJ2-7; D gene ambiguous. The J call may be mistaken, given a closer DNA end match to TRBJ2-5. The CDR3 consists of 12 residues. Per the germline V gene, CDR1 is MNHNY and CDR2 is SVGAGI (reference sequence). CDR3 residues: CASSLFSGTQYF. DNA for the CDR3: TGTGCCAGCAGTTTGTTTAGTGGGACCCAGTACTTC.

This rearrangement joins TRBV28 to TRBJ2-1, with a possible D match to TRBD1 (6 bases). The CDR3 spans 15 residues. The V end was cut by 4 bases, the J end by 4 bases, with 14 bases between. Germline V CDR1 and CDR2: MDHEN, SYDVKM. CDR3 bases: TGTGCCAGCAGTTCTCTACAGGGACAATACAATGAGCAGTTCTTC. As protein: CASSSLQGQYNEQFF. Full variable domain (remainder filled in from reference TRBV28 and TRBJ2-1): DVKVTQSSRYLVKRTGEKVFLECVQDMDHENMFWYRQDPGLGLRLIYFSYDVKMKEKGDIPEGYSVSREKKERFSLILESASTNQTSMYLCASSSLQGQYNEQFFGPGTRLTVL.

This clonotype was counted a few times. A much larger clone is a single base away; this may be a read error. The V call is TRBV20-1, the J call TRBJ2-5; 11 bases line up with TRBD2. The junction had 8 bases not matched to a gene; V was cut back by 6 bases and J by 2 bases. The CDR3 runs to 15 residues. CDR1 is DFQATT, CDR2 SNEGSKA, per germline (reference sequence). The CDR3 is CSAGGLAEVQETQYF. The CDR3 DNA is TGCAGTGCCGGGGGACTAGCGGAAGTTCAAGAGACCCAGTACTTC.